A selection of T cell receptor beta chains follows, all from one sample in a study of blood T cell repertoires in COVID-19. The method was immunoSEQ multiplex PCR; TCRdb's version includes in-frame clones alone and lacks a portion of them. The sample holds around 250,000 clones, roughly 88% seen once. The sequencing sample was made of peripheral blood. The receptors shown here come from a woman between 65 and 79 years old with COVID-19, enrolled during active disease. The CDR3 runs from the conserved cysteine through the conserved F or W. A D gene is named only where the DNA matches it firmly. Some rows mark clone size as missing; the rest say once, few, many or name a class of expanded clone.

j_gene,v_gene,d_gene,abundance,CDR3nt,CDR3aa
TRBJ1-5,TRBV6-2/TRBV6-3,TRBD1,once,TGTGCCAGCAGTCAGGGGGCCAATCAGCCCCAGCATTTT,CASSQGANQPQHF
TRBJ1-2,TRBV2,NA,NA,TGTGCCAGCCGGGAAAACTATGGCTACACCTTC,CASRENYGYTF
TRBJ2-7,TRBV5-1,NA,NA,TGCGCCAGCAGCTTGAGGGGCGAGCAGTACTTC,CASSLRGEQYF
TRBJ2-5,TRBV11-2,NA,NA,TGTGCCAGCAGCTACAGGGTTCCGGGAGAGACCCAGTACTTC,CASSYRVPGETQYF
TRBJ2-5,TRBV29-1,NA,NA,TGCAGAGGAGGGACCGACGAGATTGGGACCCAGTACTTC,CRGGTDEIGTQYF
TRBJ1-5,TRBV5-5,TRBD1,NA,TGTGCCAGCAGCTTGGAGGGACAGGATTATCAGCCCCAGCATTTT,CASSLEGQDYQPQHF
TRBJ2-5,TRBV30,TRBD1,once,TGTGCCTGGAGTGCAGGGGGCCGAGAGACCCAGTACTTC,CAWSAGGRETQYF
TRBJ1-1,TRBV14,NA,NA,TGTGCCAGCAGCCAAGAGGACTGGAGAGGAGCTTTCTTT,CASSQEDWRGAFF
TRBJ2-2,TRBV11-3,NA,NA,TGTGCCAGCAGTAAACAGGCGGGACTTTCCACCGGGGAGCTGTTTTTT,CASSKQAGLSTGELFF
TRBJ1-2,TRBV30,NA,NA,TGTGCCTGGATCCGGGGGATCGAGTTTCGCGGCTACACCTTC,CAWIRGIEFRGYTF
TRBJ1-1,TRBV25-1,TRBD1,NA,TGTGCCAGCAGTGAATACCGATCGGGGACAGAGATTTTT,CASSEYRSGTEIF
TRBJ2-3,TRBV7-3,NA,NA,TGTGCCAGCAGCTTAGGCCTCAGGGTGGGAGATACGCAGTATTTT,CASSLGLRVGDTQYF